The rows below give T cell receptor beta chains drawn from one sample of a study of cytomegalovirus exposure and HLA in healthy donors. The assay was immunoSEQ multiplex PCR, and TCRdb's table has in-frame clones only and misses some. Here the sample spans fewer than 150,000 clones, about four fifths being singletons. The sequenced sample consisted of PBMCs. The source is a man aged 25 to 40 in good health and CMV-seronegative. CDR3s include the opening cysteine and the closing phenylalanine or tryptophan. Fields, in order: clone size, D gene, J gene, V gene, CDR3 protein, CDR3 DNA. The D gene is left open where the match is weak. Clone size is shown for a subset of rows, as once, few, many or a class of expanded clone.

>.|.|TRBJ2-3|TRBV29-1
CSVASGTLDTDTQYF
TGCAGCGTTGCTTCCGGGACACTCGACACAGATACGCAGTATTTT
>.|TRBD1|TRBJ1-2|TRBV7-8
CASSSFLGSTSDRGRGHGYTF
TGTGCCAGCAGCTCCTTCCTTGGGTCGACATCGGACAGGGGGCGCGGCCATGGCTACACCTTC
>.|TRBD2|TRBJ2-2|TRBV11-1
CASSLGLAGTGELFF
TGTGCCAGCAGCTTGGGACTAGCCGGGACCGGGGAGCTGTTTTTT
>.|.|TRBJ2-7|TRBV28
CASSRPGRGSYEQYF
TGTGCCAGCAGCCGACCCGGGAGAGGATCCTACGAGCAGTACTTC
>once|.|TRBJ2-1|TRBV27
CASSLEIPYNEQFF
TGTGCCAGCAGTTTAGAGATTCCATACAATGAGCAGTTCTTC
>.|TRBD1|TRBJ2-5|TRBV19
CASSSGTGQRTQYF
TGTGCCAGTAGTTCCGGGACAGGGCAGAGGACCCAGTACTTC
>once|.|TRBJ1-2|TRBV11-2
CASSLVPGWYGYTF
TGTGCCAGCAGCTTAGTTCCGGGATGGTATGGCTACACCTTC
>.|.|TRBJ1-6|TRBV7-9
CASRADGGSSPLHF
TGTGCCAGCAGGGCGGACGGGGGGTCTTCACCCCTCCACTTT
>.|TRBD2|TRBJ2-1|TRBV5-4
CASSLAGRDEQFF
TGTGCCAGCAGCTTGGCAGGGAGGGATGAGCAGTTCTTC
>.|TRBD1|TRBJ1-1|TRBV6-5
CASSYSTGAVSTEAFF
TGTGCCAGCAGTTACTCGACAGGGGCGGTGTCCACTGAAGCTTTCTTT
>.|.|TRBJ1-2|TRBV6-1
CASNLGRATNYGYTF
TGTGCCAGCAATCTCGGCAGGGCAACTAACTATGGCTACACCTTC
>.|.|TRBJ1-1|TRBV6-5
CASSRVGTEAFF
TGTGCCAGCAGCCGCGTCGGCACTGAAGCTTTCTTT
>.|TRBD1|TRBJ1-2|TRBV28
CASIPGQGHTANYGYTF
TGTGCCAGCATTCCCGGACAGGGGCACACCGCTAACTATGGCTACACCTTC
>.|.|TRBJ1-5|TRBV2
CASGRERNQPQHF
TGTGCCAGCGGGCGGGAACGGAATCAGCCCCAGCATTTT
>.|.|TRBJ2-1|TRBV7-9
CASSLEGGPYNEQFF
TGTGCCAGCAGCTTAGAGGGGGGGCCGTACAATGAGCAGTTCTTC
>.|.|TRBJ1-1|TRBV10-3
CAISRNHQGMRDTEAFF
TGTGCCATCAGCAGAAACCATCAGGGGATGCGGGACACTGAAGCTTTCTTT
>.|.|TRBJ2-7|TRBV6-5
CASSYGAVYEQYF
TGTGCCAGCAGTTATGGGGCAGTCTACGAGCAGTACTTC
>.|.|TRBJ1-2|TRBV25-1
CASSPTDLRAQRGYTF
TGTGCCAGCAGTCCAACCGATCTCAGGGCCCAAAGAGGCTACACCTTC
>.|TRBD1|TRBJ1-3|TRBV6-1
CASIQGQGNTIYF
TGTGCCAGCATCCAGGGACAGGGGAACACCATATATTTT
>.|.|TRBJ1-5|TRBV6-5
CASSYKYSVNQPQHF
TGTGCCAGCAGTTACAAATATTCGGTTAATCAGCCCCAGCATTTT
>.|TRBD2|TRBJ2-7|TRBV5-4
CASSLAGGSSYEQYF
TGTGCCAGCAGCTTAGCGGGGGGCTCGTCCTACGAGCAGTACTTC
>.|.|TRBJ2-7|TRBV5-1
CASSLAGLAASYEQYF
TGCGCCAGCAGCTTGGCCGGCCTAGCAGCGTCCTACGAGCAGTACTTC
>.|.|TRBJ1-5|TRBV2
CASSDQGRVPEPQHF
TGTGCCAGCAGTGATCAGGGTAGGGTGCCGGAGCCCCAGCATTTT
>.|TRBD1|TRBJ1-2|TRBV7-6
CASSPTGNYGYTF
TGTGCCAGCAGCCCGACAGGGAACTATGGCTACACCTTC
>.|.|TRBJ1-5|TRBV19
CASSQTGTHNQPQHF
TGTGCCAGTAGCCAAACCGGGACACACAATCAGCCCCAGCATTTT
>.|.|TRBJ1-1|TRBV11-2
CASSLGGWAEAFF
TGTGCCAGCAGCTTAGGCGGGTGGGCAGAAGCTTTCTTT
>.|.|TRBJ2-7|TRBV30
CAWAKDNSYEQYF
TGTGCCTGGGCCAAAGACAACTCCTACGAGCAGTACTTC
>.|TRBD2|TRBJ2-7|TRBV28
CASSPSGTSGGYEQYF
TGTGCCAGCAGTCCCTCCGGGACTAGCGGGGGCTACGAGCAGTACTTC
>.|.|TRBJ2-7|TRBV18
CASSPEIGAIEQYF
TGTGCCAGCTCACCCGAAATAGGGGCCATCGAGCAGTACTTC
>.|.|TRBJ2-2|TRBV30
CAWIRGLVFGSTDTGELFF
TGTGCCTGGATAAGAGGCCTAGTTTTTGGGAGCACCGACACCGGGGAGCTGTTTTTT
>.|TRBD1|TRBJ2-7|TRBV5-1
CASSTNRDRGFGEQYF
TGCGCCAGCAGCACAAACCGGGACAGGGGTTTCGGGGAGCAGTACTTC
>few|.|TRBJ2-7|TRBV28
CASTRQRSYEQYF
TGTGCCAGCACTCGACAGCGCTCCTACGAGCAGTACTTC
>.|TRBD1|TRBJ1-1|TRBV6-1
CASSGTGDWGNTEAFF
TGTGCCAGCAGTGGGACAGGGGATTGGGGAAACACTGAAGCTTTCTTT
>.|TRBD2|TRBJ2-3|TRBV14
CASSYDRAGGPLDTQYF
TGTGCCAGCAGCTACGACCGAGCGGGGGGGCCTTTAGATACGCAGTATTTT
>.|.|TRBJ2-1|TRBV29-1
CSVTHDYNEQFF
TGCAGCGTCACACACGACTACAATGAGCAGTTCTTC
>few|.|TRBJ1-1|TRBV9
CASSLTGGRNTEAFF
TGTGCCAGCAGCCTTACGGGGGGGAGGAACACTGAAGCTTTCTTT
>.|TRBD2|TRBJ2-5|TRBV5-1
CASSPLPSGRAGETQYF
TGCGCCAGCAGCCCCCTTCCTAGCGGGAGGGCCGGGGAGACCCAGTACTTC
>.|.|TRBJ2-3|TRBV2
CASSVFSSDTQYF
TGTGCCAGCAGTGTTTTCTCGTCTGATACGCAGTATTTT
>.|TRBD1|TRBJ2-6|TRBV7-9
CASSTRTGGTSGANVLTF
TGTGCCAGCAGCACCCGGACAGGGGGCACTTCTGGGGCCAACGTCCTGACTTTC
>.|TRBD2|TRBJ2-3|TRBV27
CASSWYGGSTDTQYF
TGTGCCAGCAGTTGGTACGGGGGGTCCACAGATACGCAGTATTTT
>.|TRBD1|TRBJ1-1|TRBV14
CASSPDRGYTEAFF
TGTGCCAGCAGCCCAGACAGGGGGTACACTGAAGCTTTCTTT
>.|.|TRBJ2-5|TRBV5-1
CASSLEREETQYF
TGCGCCAGCAGCTTGGAGAGGGAAGAGACCCAGTACTTC
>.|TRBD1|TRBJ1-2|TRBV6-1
CASSEPGQGYSYGYTF
TGTGCCAGCAGTGAACCCGGACAGGGGTATTCCTATGGCTACACCTTC
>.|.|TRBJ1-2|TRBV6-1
CASRETSGFDYGYTF
TGTGCCAGCAGAGAGACTTCGGGGTTTGACTATGGCTACACCTTC
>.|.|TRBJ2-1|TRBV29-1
CGTLVSSEQFF
TGCGGGACACTAGTTTCGAGTGAGCAGTTCTTC